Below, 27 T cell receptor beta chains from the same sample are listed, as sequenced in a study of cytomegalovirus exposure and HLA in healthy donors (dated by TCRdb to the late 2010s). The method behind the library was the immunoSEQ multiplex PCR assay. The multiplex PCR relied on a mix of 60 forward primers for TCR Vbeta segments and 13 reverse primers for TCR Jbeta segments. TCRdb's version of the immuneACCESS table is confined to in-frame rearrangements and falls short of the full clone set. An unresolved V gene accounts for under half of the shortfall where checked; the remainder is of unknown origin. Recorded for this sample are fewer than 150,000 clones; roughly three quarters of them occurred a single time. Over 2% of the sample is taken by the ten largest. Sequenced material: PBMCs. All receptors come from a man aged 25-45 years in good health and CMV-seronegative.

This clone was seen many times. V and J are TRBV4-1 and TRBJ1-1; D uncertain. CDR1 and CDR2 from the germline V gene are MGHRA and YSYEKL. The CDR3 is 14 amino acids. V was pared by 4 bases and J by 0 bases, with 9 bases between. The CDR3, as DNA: TGCGCCAGCAGCCCGAGAAAACTGAACACTGAAGCTTTCTTT. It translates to CASSPRKLNTEAFF.

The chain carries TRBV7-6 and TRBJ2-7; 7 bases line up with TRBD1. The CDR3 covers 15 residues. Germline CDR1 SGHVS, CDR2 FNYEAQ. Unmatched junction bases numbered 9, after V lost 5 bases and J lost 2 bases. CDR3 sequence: CASSRDSRNPYEQYF. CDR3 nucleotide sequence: TGTGCCAGCAGCCGGGACAGTAGGAACCCCTACGAGCAGTACTTC.

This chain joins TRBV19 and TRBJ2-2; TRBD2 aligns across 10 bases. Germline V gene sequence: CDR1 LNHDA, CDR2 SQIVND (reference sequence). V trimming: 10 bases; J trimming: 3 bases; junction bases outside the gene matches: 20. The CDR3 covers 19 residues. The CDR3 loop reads CATWSGGLAELFDTGELFF. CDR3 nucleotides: TGTGCCACTTGGTCAGGTGGACTAGCGGAACTTTTCGACACCGGGGAGCTGTTTTTT.

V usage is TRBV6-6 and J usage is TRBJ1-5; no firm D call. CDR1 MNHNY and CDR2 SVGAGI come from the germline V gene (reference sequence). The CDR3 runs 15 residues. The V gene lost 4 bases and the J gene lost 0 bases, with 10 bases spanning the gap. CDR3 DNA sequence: TGTGCCAGCAGTTTCACGAGCTATAGCAATCAGCCCCAGCATTTT. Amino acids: CASSFTSYSNQPQHF.

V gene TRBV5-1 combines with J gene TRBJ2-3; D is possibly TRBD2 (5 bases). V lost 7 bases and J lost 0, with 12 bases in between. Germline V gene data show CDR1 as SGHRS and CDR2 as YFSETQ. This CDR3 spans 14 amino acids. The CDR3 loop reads CASSEGTSTDTQYF. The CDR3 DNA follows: TGCGCCAGCTCCGAGGGAACTAGCACAGATACGCAGTATTTT.

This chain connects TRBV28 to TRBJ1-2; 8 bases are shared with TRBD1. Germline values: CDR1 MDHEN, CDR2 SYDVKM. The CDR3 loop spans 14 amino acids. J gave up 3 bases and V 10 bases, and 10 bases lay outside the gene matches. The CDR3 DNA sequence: TGTGCCACCTGGGCGTCAGGGGGCCACTATGGCTACACCTTC. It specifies CATWASGGHYGYTF.

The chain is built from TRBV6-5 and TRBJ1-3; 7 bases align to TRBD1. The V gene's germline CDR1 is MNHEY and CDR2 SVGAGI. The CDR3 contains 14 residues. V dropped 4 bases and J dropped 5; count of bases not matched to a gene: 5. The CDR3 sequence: CASSSTGDRNTIYF. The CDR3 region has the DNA TGTGCCAGCAGTTCCACAGGGGATAGAAACACCATATATTTT.

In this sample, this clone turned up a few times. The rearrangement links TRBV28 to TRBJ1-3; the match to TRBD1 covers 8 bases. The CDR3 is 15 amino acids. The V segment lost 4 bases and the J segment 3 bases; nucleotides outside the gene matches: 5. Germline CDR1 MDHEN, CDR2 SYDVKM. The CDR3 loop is CASSSPRGHGNTIYF. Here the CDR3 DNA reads TGTGCCAGCAGTTCACCCAGGGGGCATGGAAACACCATATATTTT.

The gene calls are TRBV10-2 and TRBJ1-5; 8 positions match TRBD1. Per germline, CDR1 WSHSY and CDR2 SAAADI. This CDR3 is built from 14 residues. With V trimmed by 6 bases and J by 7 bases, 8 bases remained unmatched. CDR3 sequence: CASSLDRGGQPQHF. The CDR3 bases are TGCGCCAGCAGCCTCGACAGGGGAGGGCAGCCCCAGCATTTT.

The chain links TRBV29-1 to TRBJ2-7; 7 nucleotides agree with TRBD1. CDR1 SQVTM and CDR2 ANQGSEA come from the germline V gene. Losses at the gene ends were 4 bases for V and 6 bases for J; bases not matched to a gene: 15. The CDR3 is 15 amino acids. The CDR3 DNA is TGCAGCGTTGTCCTTTTTACCCGACAGGGTAGCGAGCAGTACTTC. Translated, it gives CSVVLFTRQGSEQYF.

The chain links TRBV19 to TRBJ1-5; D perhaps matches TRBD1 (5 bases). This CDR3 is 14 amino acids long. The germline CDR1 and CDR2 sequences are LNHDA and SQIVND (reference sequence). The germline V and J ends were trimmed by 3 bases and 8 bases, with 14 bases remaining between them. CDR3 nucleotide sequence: TGTGCCAGTAGTATGTGGGGGGTTGAAGAGCCCCAGCATTTT. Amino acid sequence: CASSMWGVEEPQHF.

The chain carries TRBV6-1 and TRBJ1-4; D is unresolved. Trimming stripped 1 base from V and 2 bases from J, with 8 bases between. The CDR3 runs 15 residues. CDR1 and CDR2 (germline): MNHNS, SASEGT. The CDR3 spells CASSEVAGTNEKLFF. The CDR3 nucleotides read TGTGCCAGCAGTGAAGTTGCGGGTACTAATGAAAAACTGTTTTTT.

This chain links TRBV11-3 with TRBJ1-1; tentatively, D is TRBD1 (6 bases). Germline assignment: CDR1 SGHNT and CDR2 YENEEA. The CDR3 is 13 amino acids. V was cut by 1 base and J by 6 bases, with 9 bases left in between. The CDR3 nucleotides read TGTGCCAGCAGCTTAGTACAGGGCGCTGAAGCTTTCTTT. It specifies CASSLVQGAEAFF.

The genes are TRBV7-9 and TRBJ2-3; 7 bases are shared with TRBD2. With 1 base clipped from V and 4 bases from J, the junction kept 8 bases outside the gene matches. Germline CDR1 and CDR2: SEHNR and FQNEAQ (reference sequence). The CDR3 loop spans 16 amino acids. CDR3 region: CASSLGSGGLPDTQYF. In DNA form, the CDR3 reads TGTGCCAGCAGCTTAGGCTCGGGAGGTCTCCCAGATACGCAGTATTTT.

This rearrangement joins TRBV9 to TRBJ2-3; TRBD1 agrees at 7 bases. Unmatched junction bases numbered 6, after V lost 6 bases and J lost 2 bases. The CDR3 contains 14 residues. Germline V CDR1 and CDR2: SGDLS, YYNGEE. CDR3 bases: TGTGCCAGCACTCCGGGACAGATCACAGATACGCAGTATTTT. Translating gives CASTPGQITDTQYF.

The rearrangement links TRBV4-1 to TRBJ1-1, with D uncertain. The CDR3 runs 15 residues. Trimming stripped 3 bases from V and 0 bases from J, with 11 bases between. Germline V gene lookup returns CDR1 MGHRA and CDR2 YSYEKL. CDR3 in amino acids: CASSQARVLNTEAFF. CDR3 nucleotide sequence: TGCGCCAGCAGCCAGGCGCGGGTCCTGAACACTGAAGCTTTCTTT.

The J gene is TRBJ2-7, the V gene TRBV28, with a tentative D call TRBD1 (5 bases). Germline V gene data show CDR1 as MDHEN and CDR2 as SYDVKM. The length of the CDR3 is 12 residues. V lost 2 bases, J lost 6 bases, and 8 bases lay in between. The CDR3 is CASSLAGFEQYF. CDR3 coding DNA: TGTGCCAGCAGTTTAGCAGGGTTCGAGCAGTACTTC.

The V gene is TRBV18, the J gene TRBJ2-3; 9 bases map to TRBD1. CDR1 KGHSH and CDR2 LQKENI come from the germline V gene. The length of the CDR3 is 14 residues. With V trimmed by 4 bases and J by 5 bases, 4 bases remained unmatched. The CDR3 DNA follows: TGTGCCAGCTCACAACTGACAGGGGGAGATACGCAGTATTTT. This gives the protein CASSQLTGGDTQYF.

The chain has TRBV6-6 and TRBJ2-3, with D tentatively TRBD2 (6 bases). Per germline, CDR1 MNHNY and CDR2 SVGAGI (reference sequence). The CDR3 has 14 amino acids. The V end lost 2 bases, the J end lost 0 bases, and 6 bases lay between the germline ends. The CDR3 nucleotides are TGTGCCAGCAGTTACGGGGGGAGCACAGATACGCAGTATTTT. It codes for CASSYGGSTDTQYF.

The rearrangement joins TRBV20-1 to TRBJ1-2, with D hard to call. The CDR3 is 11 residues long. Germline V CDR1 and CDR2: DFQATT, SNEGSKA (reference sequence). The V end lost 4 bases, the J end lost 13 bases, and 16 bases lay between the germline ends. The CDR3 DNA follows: TGCAGTGCTACTCCCCTTTTAGCGTCCACCTTC. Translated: CSATPLLASTF.

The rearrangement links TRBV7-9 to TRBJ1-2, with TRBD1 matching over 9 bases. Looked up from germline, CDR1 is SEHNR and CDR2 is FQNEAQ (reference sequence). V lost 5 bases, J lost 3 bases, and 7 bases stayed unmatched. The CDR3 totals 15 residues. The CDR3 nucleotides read TGTGCCAGCAGCCGCCGGACAGGGGATGACTATGGCTACACCTTC. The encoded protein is CASSRRTGDDYGYTF.

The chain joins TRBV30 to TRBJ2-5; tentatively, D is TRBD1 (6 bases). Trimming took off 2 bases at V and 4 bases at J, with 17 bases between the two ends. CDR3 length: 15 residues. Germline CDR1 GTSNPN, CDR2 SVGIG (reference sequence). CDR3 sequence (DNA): TGTGCCTGGAGTTATAGGACAGCGTTAAGAGAGACCCAGTACTTC. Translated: CAWSYRTALRETQYF.

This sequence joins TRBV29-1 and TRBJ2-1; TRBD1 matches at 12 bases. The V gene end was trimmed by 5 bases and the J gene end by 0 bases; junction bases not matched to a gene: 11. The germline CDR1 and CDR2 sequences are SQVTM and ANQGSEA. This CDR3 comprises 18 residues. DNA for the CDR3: TGCAGCGTTACGGGACAGGGGGCCACTAGCGGCTCCTACAATGAGCAGTTCTTC. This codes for CSVTGQGATSGSYNEQFF.

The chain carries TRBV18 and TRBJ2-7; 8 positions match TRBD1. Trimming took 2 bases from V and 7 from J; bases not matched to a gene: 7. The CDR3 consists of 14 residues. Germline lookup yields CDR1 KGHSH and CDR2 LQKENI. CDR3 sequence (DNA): TGTGCCAGCTCACCAGGGCAGGGGGCAAATGAGCAGTACTTC. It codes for CASSPGQGANEQYF. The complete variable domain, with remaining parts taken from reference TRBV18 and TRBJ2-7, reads NAGVMQNPRHLVRRRGQEARLRCSPMKGHSHVYWYRQLPEEGLKFMVYLQKENIIDESGMPKERFSAEFPKEGPSILRIQQVVRGDSAAYFCASSPGQGANEQYFGPGTRLTVT.

CDR3 sequence reads: CASSEGGGRADEQYF. CDR3 nucleotide sequence: TGCGCCAGCAGTGAGGGGGGCGGGAGGGCGGACGAGCAGTACTTC. This rearrangement joins TRBV5-1 to TRBJ2-7, with 9 nucleotides matching TRBD2. Germline CDR1 reads SGHRS; CDR2 reads YFSETQ. V shed 5 bases and J 5 bases; nucleotides not matched to a gene: 11. The CDR3 is 15 amino acids. The full variable domain, in which reference TRBV5-1 and TRBJ2-7 provide the parts outside the CDR3, is KAGVTQTPRYLIKTRGQQVTLSCSPISGHRSVSWYQQTPGQGLQFLFEYFSETQRNKGNFPGRFSGRQFSNSRSEMNVSTLELGDSALYLCASSEGGGRADEQYFGPGTRLTVT.

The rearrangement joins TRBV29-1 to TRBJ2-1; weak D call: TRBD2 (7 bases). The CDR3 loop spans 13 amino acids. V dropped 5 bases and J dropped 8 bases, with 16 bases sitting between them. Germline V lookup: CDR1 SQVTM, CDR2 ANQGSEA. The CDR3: CSVYEGGGYEQFF. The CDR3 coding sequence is TGCAGCGTTTACGAGGGAGGGGGATATGAGCAGTTCTTC.

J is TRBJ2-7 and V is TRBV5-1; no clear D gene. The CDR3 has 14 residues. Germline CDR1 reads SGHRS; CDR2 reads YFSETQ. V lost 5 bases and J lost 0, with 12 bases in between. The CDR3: CASRETSGSYEQYF. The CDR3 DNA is TGCGCCAGCAGGGAGACCTCGGGCTCCTACGAGCAGTACTTC.